The 22 T cell receptor beta chains in this list originate from one sample, sequenced in a study of blood T cell repertoires in COVID-19. The repertoire was sequenced with immunoSEQ multiplex PCR; TCRdb's copy has only in-frame clones and lacks some. This table has roughly 230,000 clones, around 90% appearing once. The sample was peripheral blood. The receptors here all came from a woman aged 55-70 years with COVID-19, enrolled during active disease.

This clone has only a few counts. The chain is built from TRBV5-1 and TRBJ1-3; 8 bases map to TRBD1. The ends lost 1 base at V and 0 bases at J; junction bases unmatched: 3. CDR1 is SGHRS and CDR2 is YFSETQ in the germline V gene. The CDR3 totals 16 residues. In DNA form, the CDR3 reads TGCGCCAGCAGCTTGCAGGGGGCCGGCTCTGGAAACACCATATATTTT. Residues: CASSLQGAGSGNTIYF.

The gene calls are TRBV18 and TRBJ2-2, with D possibly being TRBD1 (5 bases). CDR1 KGHSH and CDR2 LQKENI come from the germline V gene. The CDR3 is 15 residues long. V lost 2 bases to trimming and J lost 1 base, with 8 bases between them. Here the CDR3 reads CASSPVRENTGELFF. CDR3 nucleotides: TGTGCCAGCTCACCAGTCAGGGAGAACACCGGGGAGCTGTTTTTT.

The rearrangement joins TRBV6-1 to TRBJ1-1; 7 bases line up with TRBD1. Germline trimming cut 2 bases from V and 10 bases from J; bases unmatched to any gene: 7. The germline gives CDR1 MNHNS, CDR2 SASEGT. The CDR3 has 13 amino acids. CDR3 nucleotides: TGTGCCAGCAGTGAAATGTGGGCAGGGGGAGCTTTCTTT. The encoded protein is CASSEMWAGGAFF.

V is TRBV29-1 and J is TRBJ1-6, with D perhaps TRBD1 (5 bases). Germline lookup yields CDR1 SQVTM and CDR2 ANQGSEA. Trimming shortened V by 4 bases and J by 9 bases, and 13 bases separated the two germline ends. The CDR3 has 13 residues. CDR3 coding DNA: TGCAGCGTTGGTCCGGGGGTAGGTTCACCCCTCCACTTT. This codes for CSVGPGVGSPLHF.

Concerning this clone itself: Other DNA variants within this sample encode the same CDR3. The chain employs TRBV7-9 and TRBJ2-3; D may be TRBD2 (6 bases). The germline V gene encodes CDR1 SEHNR and CDR2 FQNEAQ (reference sequence). The ends were cut back, 1 base at V and 2 bases at J, with 7 bases in the middle. The CDR3 is 14 amino acids. CDR3 in amino acids: CASSLGGVTDTQYF. DNA for the CDR3: TGTGCCAGCAGCTTAGGCGGGGTCACAGATACGCAGTATTTT.

The rearrangement links TRBV4-2 to TRBJ2-2; 8 bases map to TRBD1. CDR3 length equals 16 residues. V lost 2 bases and J lost 3; bases outside the gene matches: 5. Looked up from germline, CDR1 is LGHNA and CDR2 is YNFKEQ. In DNA, the CDR3 is TGTGCCAGCAGCCAAACCCAGGGGGCGGACACCGGGGAGCTGTTTTTT. Translated, it gives CASSQTQGADTGELFF.

The chain uses TRBV3-1 (or the pseudogene TRBV3-2) and TRBJ1-2; tentatively, D is TRBD1 (5 bases). Germline V gene sequence: CDR1 LGHDT, CDR2 YNNKEL (reference sequence). The CDR3 covers 11 residues. Deletions cut 4 bases from V and 8 bases from J, with 8 bases between. CDR3 sequence reads: CASSLGGGYTF. The CDR3 DNA is TGTGCCAGCAGCCTCGGGGGGGGCTACACCTTC.

In its sample, this clone was seen once. The chain links TRBV7-2 to TRBJ2-6; the D is unclear. Germline-derived CDR1 and CDR2 are SGHTA and FQGNSA. The CDR3 extends over 14 amino acids. V lost 3 bases to trimming and J lost 0 bases, with 3 bases between them. CDR3 sequence: CASSLSSGANVLTF. Written as DNA, the CDR3 is TGTGCCAGCAGCTTGAGCTCTGGGGCCAACGTCCTGACTTTC.

The V call is TRBV7-8, the J call TRBJ2-7; D may be TRBD2 (5 bases). CDR1 is SGHVS, CDR2 FQNEAQ, per germline. The CDR3 loop spans 16 amino acids. Trimming removed 5 bases from V and 1 base from J, with 18 bases in between. The CDR3 bases are TGTGCCAGCAGCCACCGGGCCCTAGGACTTTCCTACGAGCAGTACTTC. Translating gives CASSHRALGLSYEQYF.

The CDR3 DNA sequence: TGTGCCAGCAGCTTTTCAGGGAAGGATCAGCCCCAGCATTTT. It yields the protein CASSFSGKDQPQHF. J is TRBJ1-5 and V is TRBV7-9; tentatively, D is TRBD1 (5 bases). V was pared by 3 bases and J by 5 bases, with 11 bases between. This CDR3 is built from 14 residues. CDR1 is SEHNR, CDR2 FQNEAQ, per germline (reference sequence).

The chain is built from TRBV6-2 or TRBV6-3 and TRBJ1-1; D unclear. V shed 0 bases and J shed 2 bases, with 16 bases lying between them. Looked up from germline, CDR1 is MNHEY and CDR2 is SVGEGT. CDR3 length: 17 residues. CDR3 coding DNA: TGTGCCAGCAGTTACTCATTTACGCGGGCTCAAAACACTGAAGCTTTCTTT. This encodes CASSYSFTRAQNTEAFF.

This clone appeared once. The rearrangement uses TRBV27 and TRBJ2-5, with D possibly TRBD2 on 6 matching bases. V gave up 0 bases and J gave up 5 bases, with 10 bases separating them. This CDR3 has 14 residues. Germline V gene sequence: CDR1 MNHEY, CDR2 SMNVEV (reference sequence). The CDR3 loop reads CASSLSRGRETQYF. Written as DNA, the CDR3 is TGTGCCAGCAGTTTATCGCGGGGCCGGGAGACCCAGTACTTC.

This chain links TRBV4-2 with TRBJ1-2, with 8 bases identical to TRBD1. Germline V CDR1 and CDR2: LGHNA, YNFKEQ. The CDR3 sequence is 16 residues long. The J segment lost 6 bases and the V segment lost 2 bases, leaving 11 bases of the junction unmatched. CDR3 sequence reads: CASSQLTRDRLHGYTF. Here the CDR3 DNA reads TGTGCCAGCAGCCAATTGACGCGGGACAGGCTTCATGGCTACACCTTC.

V is TRBV18 and J is TRBJ2-2; no definite D call. Trimming pared 2 bases from V and 3 bases from J, leaving 4 bases between. The germline gives CDR1 KGHSH, CDR2 LQKENI. This CDR3 has 13 amino acids. The CDR3 DNA reads as TGTGCCAGCTCACCAAGAGACACCGGGGAGCTGTTTTTT. Translated: CASSPRDTGELFF.

This chain connects TRBV27 to TRBJ2-7; 8 positions agree with TRBD1. This CDR3 is built from 15 residues. Per the germline V gene, CDR1 is MNHEY and CDR2 is SMNVEV (reference sequence). V dropped 6 bases and J dropped 5; count of bases not matched to a gene: 12. The CDR3 coding sequence is TGTGCCAGCAGGTATACAGGGGGTGTTGTTCACGAGCAGTACTTC. Encoded protein: CASRYTGGVVHEQYF.

The DNA of the CDR3 is TGTGCCAGCAGCGACAGGGGGTTTACGCGGTTTGGCTACACCTTC. It translates to CASSDRGFTRFGYTF. This chain connects TRBV5-4 to TRBJ1-2, with TRBD1 matching over 9 bases. Germline V CDR1 and CDR2: SGHNT, YYREEE (reference sequence). The CDR3 is 15 residues long. J was trimmed by 7 bases and V by 4 bases; bases with no gene match: 11.

This chain links TRBV4-2 with TRBJ1-2; weak D call: TRBD1 (5 bases). The CDR3 contains 14 residues. The V and J ends lost 0 bases and 6 bases respectively, with 11 bases between them. The germline gives CDR1 LGHNA, CDR2 YNFKEQ. CDR3 sequence reads: CASSQDRVTDGYTF. The CDR3 nucleotides read TGTGCCAGCAGCCAAGACAGGGTTACGGATGGCTACACCTTC.

The gene calls are TRBV19 and TRBJ2-2; 9 nucleotides match TRBD1. Germline-derived CDR1 and CDR2 are LNHDA and SQIVND (reference sequence). The length of the CDR3 is 14 residues. The junction had 2 bases not matched to a gene; V was cut back by 5 bases and J by 4 bases. The CDR3 loop is CASSQTGGTGELFF. CDR3 DNA sequence: TGTGCCAGTAGTCAGACAGGGGGCACCGGGGAGCTGTTTTTT.

The DNA of the CDR3 is TGTGCCAGCAGCTTGGGCAGTCCCTCTGGAAACACCATATATTTT. This encodes CASSLGSPSGNTIYF. The rearrangement joins TRBV5-4 to TRBJ1-3, with D hard to call. V shed 0 bases and J shed 0 bases, with 7 bases lying between them. Germline V gene lookup returns CDR1 SGHNT and CDR2 YYREEE (reference sequence). The CDR3 sequence is 15 residues long. Full variable domain (outside the CDR3, taken from reference TRBV5-4 and TRBJ1-3): ETGVTQSPTHLIKTRGQQVTLRCSSQSGHNTVSWYQQALGQGPQFIFQYYREEENGRGNFPPRFSGLQFPNYSSELNVNALELDDSALYLCASSLGSPSGNTIYFGEGSWLTVV.

The chain is built from TRBV4-2 and TRBJ1-2; a possible D gene is TRBD1 (6 bases). Trimming removed 0 bases from V and 3 bases from J, with 17 bases in between. CDR1 is LGHNA and CDR2 is YNFKEQ in the germline V gene. The CDR3 runs 17 residues. CDR3 sequence (DNA): TGTGCCAGCAGCCAAGATCAGATAGGACAGCCTTACTATGGCTACACCTTC. It is translated as CASSQDQIGQPYYGYTF.

The CDR3 bases are TGTGCCAGCAGCCAAGGAGGGCCCTACAATGAGCAGTTCTTC. As protein: CASSQGGPYNEQFF. The genes are TRBV14 and TRBJ2-1; a possible D gene is TRBD2 (5 bases). Germline V gene lookup returns CDR1 SGHDN and CDR2 FVKESK. The germline V and J ends were trimmed by 1 base and 2 bases, with 6 bases remaining between them. The CDR3 is made up of 14 amino acids.

The chain recombines TRBV20-1 with TRBJ1-2; TRBD1 is a possible D gene (5 bases). Deletions cut 3 bases from V and 4 bases from J, with 6 bases between. The CDR3 totals 11 residues. Germline V lookup: CDR1 DFQATT, CDR2 SNEGSKA (reference sequence). The CDR3 reads CSASRAYGYTF. CDR3 in DNA: TGCAGTGCTAGCAGGGCCTATGGCTACACCTTC.